This TCR beta chain was sequenced during a study of early T cells in non-severe SARS-CoV-2 infection. This clonotype came up many times. Trimming stripped 5 bases from V and 5 bases from J, with 13 bases between. The CDR3 totals 13 residues. TCRdb called the 5' RACE reads again in MiXCR, with one record for every CDR3 protein. The profile covers around 30,000 distinct CDR3 sequences, with 5.5% to 7.5% appearing a single time and approximately 7.5% taken by the ten largest. This sequence joins TRBV12-3 or TRBV12-4 and TRBJ2-7; D gene ambiguous. The receptor's source is an adult who was a healthcare worker with PCR-confirmed SARS-CoV-2 infection or an uninfected control (not recorded which). The sample taken for sequencing was whole blood. The chain's CDR3 is CASSRNRWNEQYF. The CDR3, as DNA: TGTGCCAGCAGTCGAAATCGGTGGAACGAGCAGTACTTC.